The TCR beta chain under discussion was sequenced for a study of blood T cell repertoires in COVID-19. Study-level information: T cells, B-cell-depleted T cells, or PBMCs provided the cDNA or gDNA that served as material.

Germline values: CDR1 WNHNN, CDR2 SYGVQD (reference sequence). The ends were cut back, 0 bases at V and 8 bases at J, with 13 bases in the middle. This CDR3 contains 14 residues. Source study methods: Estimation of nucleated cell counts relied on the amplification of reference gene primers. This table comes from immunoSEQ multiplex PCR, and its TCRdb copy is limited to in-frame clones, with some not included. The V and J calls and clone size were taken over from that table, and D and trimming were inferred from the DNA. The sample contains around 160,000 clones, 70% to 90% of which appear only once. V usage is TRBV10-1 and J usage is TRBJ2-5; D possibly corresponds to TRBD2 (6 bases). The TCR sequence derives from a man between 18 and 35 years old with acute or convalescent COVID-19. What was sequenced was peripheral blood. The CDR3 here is CASSESGDSGTQYF. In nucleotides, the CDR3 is TGCGCCAGCAGTGAGTCTGGGGACTCGGGAACCCAGTACTTC.